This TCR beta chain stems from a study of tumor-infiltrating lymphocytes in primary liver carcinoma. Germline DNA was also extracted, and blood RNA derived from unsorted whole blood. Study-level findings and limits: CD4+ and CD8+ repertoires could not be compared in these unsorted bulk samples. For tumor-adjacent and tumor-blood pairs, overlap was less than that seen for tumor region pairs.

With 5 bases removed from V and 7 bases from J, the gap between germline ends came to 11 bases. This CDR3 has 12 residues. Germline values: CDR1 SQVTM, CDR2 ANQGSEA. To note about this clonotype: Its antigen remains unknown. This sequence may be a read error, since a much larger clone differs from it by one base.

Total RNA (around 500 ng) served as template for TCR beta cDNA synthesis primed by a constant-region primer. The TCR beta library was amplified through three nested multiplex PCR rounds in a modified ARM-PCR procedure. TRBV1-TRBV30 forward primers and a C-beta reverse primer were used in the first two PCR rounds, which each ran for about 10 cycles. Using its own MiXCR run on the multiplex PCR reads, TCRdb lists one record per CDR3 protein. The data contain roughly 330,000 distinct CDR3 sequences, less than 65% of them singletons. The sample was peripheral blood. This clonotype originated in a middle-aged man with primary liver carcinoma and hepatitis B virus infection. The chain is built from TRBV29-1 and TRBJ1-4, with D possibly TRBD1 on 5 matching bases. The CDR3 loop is CSVLGAGEKLFF. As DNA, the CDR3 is TGCAGCGTTCTTGGGGCGGGTGAAAAACTGTTTTTT.